One and the same sample provided the 27 T cell receptor beta chains below, sequenced in a study of blood T cell repertoires in COVID-19. Clones were read by immunoSEQ multiplex PCR, and TCRdb kept only the in-frame ones, dropping some. The sample consists of 60,000 to 70,000 clones, approximately 85% of them appearing once. Sequencing was carried out using peripheral blood. The source is a man aged 50 or older with acute or convalescent COVID-19.

This chain joins TRBV12-3 or TRBV12-4 and TRBJ1-2; perhaps TRBD1 as D (5 bases). V was clipped by 1 base and J by 7 bases, with 7 bases between them. This CDR3 region has 12 residues. The CDR3 loop reads CASSLVGGGYTF. The CDR3 bases are TGTGCCAGCAGTTTAGTGGGGGGTGGCTACACCTTC.

The J gene is TRBJ1-2, the V gene TRBV21-1. TRBV21-1 is a recognized pseudogene. This CDR3 is built from 13 residues. For the CDR3, the DNA is TGTGCCAGCATAGAGAGGGACTGCGTGAATCGGTCCTTC. It codes for CASIERDCVNRSF.

In nucleotides, the CDR3 is TGCGCCAGCAGCCCGTCCCCACAGGGGGCCACCGGGGAGCTGTTTTTT. Translating gives CASSPSPQGATGELFF. J is TRBJ2-2 and V is TRBV4-1; 9 nucleotides line up with TRBD1. Losses at the gene ends were 4 bases for V and 4 bases for J; bases not matched to a gene: 7. This CDR3 is built from 16 residues. Germline CDR1 MGHRA, CDR2 YSYEKL.

This clone was observed once. The chain links TRBV20-1 to TRBJ1-2, with 9 positions matching TRBD1. Trimming removed 3 bases from V and 0 bases from J; junction bases left unmatched: 11. The CDR3 is made up of 17 amino acids. Germline V gene data show CDR1 as DFQATT and CDR2 as SNEGSKA (reference sequence). DNA for the CDR3: TGCAGTGCTAGTTGGACAGGGGCGTTAGGAGCTAACTATGGCTACACCTTC. Its translation is CSASWTGALGANYGYTF.

CDR3 bases: TGTGCCAGCAGTCCCGACAGGGGGCGAGTAAACATTCAGTACTTC. Encoded protein: CASSPDRGRVNIQYF. The chain employs TRBV6-5 and TRBJ2-4; 10 bases line up with TRBD1. The V and J ends lost 5 bases and 6 bases, in that order; junction bases with no gene match: 7. Per the germline V gene, CDR1 is MNHEY and CDR2 is SVGAGI. The length of the CDR3 is 15 residues.

The chain has TRBV5-6 and TRBJ2-2, with 12 bases fitting TRBD2. Looked up from germline, CDR1 is SGHDT and CDR2 is YYEEEE. CDR3 length: 16 amino acids. V lost 3 bases and J lost 9; bases outside the gene matches: 9. CDR3: CASSWGALAGGRELFF. The CDR3 DNA reads as TGTGCCAGCAGCTGGGGGGCACTAGCGGGGGGCCGGGAGCTGTTTTTT. The variable domain in full, with the rest retrieved from reference TRBV5-6 and TRBJ2-2, is DAGVTQSPTHLIKTRGQQVTLRCSPKSGHDTVSWYQQALGQGPQFIFQYYEEEERQRGNFPDRFSGHQFPNYSSELNVNALLLGDSALYLCASSWGALAGGRELFFGEGSRLTVL.

The DNA for the CDR3 is TGCGCCAGCGCCGGGACTCCATACTACGAGCAGTACGTC. Protein product: CASAGTPYYEQYV. This chain uses TRBV10-2 with TRBJ2-7; weak D call: TRBD2 (6 bases). Germline V lookup: CDR1 WSHSY, CDR2 SAAADI. Trimming cost V 8 bases and J 3 bases, with 14 bases left between them. The CDR3 sequence is 13 residues long.

The V and J genes are TRBV2 and TRBJ1-2, with D tentatively TRBD1 (6 bases). V was trimmed by 9 bases and J by 2 bases, leaving 13 bases between them. The germline V gene has CDR1 SNHLY and CDR2 FYNNEI. The CDR3 is 13 residues long. The CDR3 coding sequence is TGTGCCAGTAGGACAGTCACGAACTATGGCTACACCTTC. It translates to CASRTVTNYGYTF.

This clone showed up just once. The gene calls are TRBV10-3 and TRBJ1-4, with 7 bases identical to TRBD1. This CDR3 is 14 amino acids long. V was clipped by 5 bases and J by 4 bases; unmatched bases: 4. Germline CDR1 is ENHRY and CDR2 is SYGVKD. Written as DNA, the CDR3 is TGTGCCATCAGTAAGGGGGCAATTAATGAAAAACTGTTTTTT. Protein sequence: CAISKGAINEKLFF.

This chain joins TRBV15 and TRBJ2-1; D is uncertain. The V end lost 0 bases, the J end lost 9 bases, and 12 bases lay between the germline ends. The length of the CDR3 is 14 residues. Per germline, CDR1 LNHNV and CDR2 YYDKDF (reference sequence). The CDR3 is CATSREKERSEQFF. The CDR3 nucleotides are TGTGCCACCAGCAGAGAAAAGGAGCGTAGTGAGCAGTTCTTC.

The rearrangement joins TRBV28 to TRBJ1-5; 8 positions agree with TRBD1. Germline V gene sequence: CDR1 MDHEN, CDR2 SYDVKM. The CDR3 has 14 amino acids. Trimming cost V 5 bases and J 5 bases; bases outside gene matches: 5. CDR3 nucleotides: TGTGCCAGCAGTCTCGGACAGGGCGATCAGCCCCAGCATTTT. This gives the protein CASSLGQGDQPQHF.

This clone was recorded a few times. The gene calls are TRBV2 and TRBJ2-5; 10 nucleotides agree with TRBD2. This CDR3 has 16 residues. Germline-derived CDR1 and CDR2 are SNHLY and FYNNEI. Trimming removed 4 bases from V and 5 bases from J; junction bases left unmatched: 10. CDR3 DNA: TGTGCCAGCAGTGGAGGGTTGCGAGCGGGGGGGGAGACCCAGTACTTC. As protein: CASSGGLRAGGETQYF.

The genes are TRBV27 and TRBJ1-1; D remains unclear. V was trimmed by 7 bases and J by 4 bases, leaving 13 bases between them. The CDR3 length is 13 residues. From germline, CDR1 is MNHEY and CDR2 SMNVEV (reference sequence). The chain's CDR3 is CASTGLGATEAFF. CDR3 sequence (DNA): TGTGCCAGCACGGGATTAGGTGCCACTGAAGCTTTCTTT.

As DNA, the CDR3 is TGTGCCAGCAGCTTAGGGGGCCCACAGTATTTT. Protein product: CASSLGGPQYF. The chain carries TRBV7-8 and TRBJ2-3; D perhaps matches TRBD1 (5 bases). CDR1 and CDR2 from the germline V gene are SGHVS and FQNEAQ. Trimming took off 1 base at V and 12 bases at J, with 8 bases between the two ends. The CDR3 is 11 amino acids. Combining the CDR3 with reference TRBV7-8 and TRBJ2-3 gives the whole variable domain GAGVSQSPRYKVAKRGQDVALRCDPISGHVSLFWYQQALGQGPEFLTYFQNEAQLDKSGLPSDRFFAERPEGSVSTLKIQRTQQEDSAVYLCASSLGGPQYFGPGTRLTVL.

CDR3 nucleotide sequence: TGTGCCAGCAGCTTAACCCTGGACTTCATGTCCTATGGCTACACCTTC. Amino acids: CASSLTLDFMSYGYTF. This chain links TRBV7-2 with TRBJ1-2, with D unclear. CDR1 and CDR2 from the germline V gene are SGHTA and FQGNSA. V was pared by 2 bases and J by 4 bases, with 17 bases between. The CDR3 totals 16 residues.

V and J are TRBV5-4 and TRBJ1-2; 9 bases fit TRBD1. The junction had 5 bases not matched to a gene; V was cut back by 0 bases and J by 2 bases. Germline assignment: CDR1 SGHNT and CDR2 YYREEE (reference sequence). CDR3 size: 16 residues. This chain's CDR3 is CASSLEVGTGNYGYTF. The DNA for the CDR3 is TGTGCCAGCAGCTTGGAGGTCGGGACAGGGAACTATGGCTACACCTTC.

A single count supports this clone. V usage is TRBV30 and J usage is TRBJ2-3; TRBD1 aligns across 8 bases. This CDR3 has 14 amino acids. CDR1 is GTSNPN, CDR2 SVGIG, per germline (reference sequence). V lost 2 bases, J lost 4 bases, and 5 bases stayed unmatched. This CDR3 reads CAWSPGGKADTQYF. The CDR3 region has the DNA TGTGCCTGGAGTCCAGGGGGCAAGGCAGATACGCAGTATTTT.

This sequence joins TRBV5-1 and TRBJ1-3; D is unresolved. Between the trimmed V and J ends, which lost 2 bases and 3 bases, there was a span of 21 bases. The CDR3 spans 18 residues. The germline V gene has CDR1 SGHRS and CDR2 YFSETQ. The CDR3 region has the DNA TGCGCCAGCAGCTTTAACCCACCAGTAGCGGGTGATGGAAACACCATATATTTT. It encodes CASSFNPPVAGDGNTIYF. Drawing the rest from reference TRBV5-1 and TRBJ1-3, the complete variable domain is KAGVTQTPRYLIKTRGQQVTLSCSPISGHRSVSWYQQTPGQGLQFLFEYFSETQRNKGNFPGRFSGRQFSNSRSEMNVSTLELGDSALYLCASSFNPPVAGDGNTIYFGEGSWLTVV.

The rearrangement joins TRBV21-1 to TRBJ2-3; TRBD2 is the table's D call and was not checked against the DNA. TRBV21-1 is designated a pseudogene. The CDR3 has 15 amino acids. The CDR3 region is CASSRSGGSKDTQYF. The DNA for the CDR3 is TGTGCCAGCAGTCGTTCGGGGGGTTCCAAAGATACGCAGTATTTT.

The chain links TRBV6-1 to TRBJ2-6; a possible D gene is TRBD1 (5 bases). Deletions cut 0 bases from V and 4 bases from J, with 16 bases between. The CDR3 runs 18 residues. CDR1 and CDR2 from the germline V gene are MNHNS and SASEGT. CDR3 nucleotides: TGTGCCAGCAGTGAAGCGCGCAGGGTCCTTGAGGGGGCCAACGTCCTGACTTTC. It encodes CASSEARRVLEGANVLTF.

The V call is TRBV6-1, the J call TRBJ2-5, with D unresolved. Per germline, CDR1 MNHNS and CDR2 SASEGT. The CDR3 is 15 amino acids. Trimming shortened V by 0 bases and J by 5 bases, and 13 bases separated the two germline ends. CDR3 in amino acids: CASSEAPPIRETQYF. DNA for the CDR3: TGTGCCAGCAGTGAAGCCCCGCCGATACGGGAGACCCAGTACTTC.

DNA for the CDR3: TGTGCCAGCAGCGGATTGCCACAGGGGGATACGCAGTATTTT. Its translation: CASSGLPQGDTQYF. The rearrangement joins TRBV9 to TRBJ2-3, with 7 bases fitting TRBD1. The CDR3 length is 14 residues. The trim removed 3 bases at V and 6 bases at J, leaving 7 bases unmatched. Germline V gene data show CDR1 as SGDLS and CDR2 as YYNGEE.

The chain has TRBV19 and TRBJ2-5, with 7 bases fitting TRBD2. After removal of 2 bases from V and 1 base from J, the junction contained 7 bases not matched to a gene. CDR1 is LNHDA, CDR2 SQIVND, per germline (reference sequence). The CDR3 length is 16 residues. CDR3 loop: CASSISSGGVQETQYF. The CDR3 DNA reads TGTGCCAGTAGTATAAGTTCGGGGGGAGTCCAAGAGACCCAGTACTTC.

The chain carries TRBV6-5 and TRBJ2-3; D is unresolved. Germline CDR1 is MNHEY and CDR2 is SVGAGI. Trimming removed 7 bases at V and 4 bases at J, with 9 bases between. This CDR3 contains 12 residues. CDR3 DNA: TGTGCCAGCACTCTCTTCGCAGATACGCAGTATTTT. Its translation is CASTLFADTQYF.

The chain has TRBV2 and TRBJ2-7, with 9 bases matching TRBD1. This CDR3 comprises 15 residues. The ends lost 7 bases at V and 1 base at J; junction bases unmatched: 8. Germline loops: CDR1 SNHLY, CDR2 FYNNEI. CDR3 DNA: TGTGCCAGCACCCCGGGACAGGGATGGTCCTACGAGCAGTACTTC. This encodes CASTPGQGWSYEQYF. Full variable domain (remainder filled in from reference TRBV2 and TRBJ2-7): EPEVTQTPSHQVTQMGQEVILRCVPISNHLYFYWYRQILGQKVEFLVSFYNNEISEKSEIFDDQFSVERPDGSNFTLKIRSTKLEDSAMYFCASTPGQGWSYEQYFGPGTRLTVT.

This chain connects TRBV5-4 to TRBJ2-1; 9 bases line up with TRBD1. Germline CDR1 and CDR2: SGHNT and YYREEE (reference sequence). The CDR3 runs 14 residues. Trimming took 4 bases from V and 3 from J; bases not matched to a gene: 2. CDR3 nucleotide sequence: TGTGCCAGCAGCATGGGACAGGGCTACAATGAGCAGTTCTTC. Amino acids: CASSMGQGYNEQFF.

The V gene is TRBV24-1, the J gene TRBJ2-1; 12 positions agree with TRBD2. CDR1 KGHDR and CDR2 SFDVKD come from the germline V gene. With V trimmed by 4 bases and J by 15 bases, 9 bases remained unmatched. The CDR3 spans 14 residues. The CDR3 spells CATSESGTSGLRFF. In DNA form, the CDR3 reads TGTGCCACCAGTGAGTCCGGGACTAGCGGGCTTCGGTTCTTC.